What follows is one TCR beta chain and its context. The CDR3 runs 17 residues. V shed 3 bases, J shed 5 bases, and the junction held 14 bases outside the gene matches. CDR1 and CDR2 (germline): ENHRY, SYGVKD. These data originate in a study of blood T cell repertoires in COVID-19. Background on the study: Acute and convalescent COVID-19 samples came from the United States, Italy and Spain.

Measured with immunoSEQ multiplex PCR; TCRdb has only the in-frame clones, and not every one. The data show fewer than 250,000 clones, around 82% seen once. The V call is TRBV10-3, the J call TRBJ2-5; 8 nucleotides align to TRBD1. This receptor was taken from a woman between 50 and 59 years old with acute COVID-19. Sequenced: PBMCs or T cells enriched from blood (not recorded which). The CDR3 nucleotides are TGTGCCATCAGTGACACTACCAGGGGGCAAAGGGTGGAGACCCAGTACTTC. Translation gives CAISDTTRGQRVETQYF.